Described below is a single T cell receptor beta chain sequence and its context. This sample is part of a study of shared clonotypes between healthy human individuals. Running of the assay took place at deep level. Sequencing was performed with immunoSEQ multiplex PCR; in TCRdb, only in-frame clones are kept and a portion is missing. The sample lists some 2,500,000 clones; around 93% were seen once. Germline assignment: CDR1 SGDLS and CDR2 YYNGEE. The V gene lost 3 bases and the J gene lost 1 base, with 10 bases spanning the gap. CDR3 length: 15 residues. The origin of this receptor is a man younger than 35 in good health. Some clones in this sample may be carry-over from other donors' samples. The chain joins TRBV9 to TRBJ2-2; D gene ambiguous. Sequenced material: naive CD4+ T cells from PBMCs. As to subset: CD45RA+ positively selected. The CDR3 DNA sequence: TGTGCCAGCAGCGCCACCGGAGAGAACACCGGGGAGCTGTTTTTT. Translated: CASSATGENTGELFF.